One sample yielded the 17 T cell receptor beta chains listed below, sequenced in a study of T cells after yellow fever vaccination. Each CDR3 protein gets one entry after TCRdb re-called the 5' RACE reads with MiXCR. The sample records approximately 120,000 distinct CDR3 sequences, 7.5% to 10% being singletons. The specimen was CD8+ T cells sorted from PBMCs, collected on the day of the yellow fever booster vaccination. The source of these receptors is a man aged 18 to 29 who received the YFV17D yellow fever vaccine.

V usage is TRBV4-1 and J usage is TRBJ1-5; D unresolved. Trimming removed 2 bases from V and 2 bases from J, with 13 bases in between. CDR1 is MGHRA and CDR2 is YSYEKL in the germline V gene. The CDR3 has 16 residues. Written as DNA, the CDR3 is TGCGCCAGCAGCCAAAACGTTGGCGGGGGCAATCAGCCCCAGCATTTT. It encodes CASSQNVGGGNQPQHF.

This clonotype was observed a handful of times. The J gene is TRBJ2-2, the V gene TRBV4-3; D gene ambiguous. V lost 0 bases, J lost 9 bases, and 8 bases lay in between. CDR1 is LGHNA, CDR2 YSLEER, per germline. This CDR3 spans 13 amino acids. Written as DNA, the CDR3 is TGCGCCAGCAGCCAAGATGTGGGGAGGGAGCTGTTTTTT. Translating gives CASSQDVGRELFF.

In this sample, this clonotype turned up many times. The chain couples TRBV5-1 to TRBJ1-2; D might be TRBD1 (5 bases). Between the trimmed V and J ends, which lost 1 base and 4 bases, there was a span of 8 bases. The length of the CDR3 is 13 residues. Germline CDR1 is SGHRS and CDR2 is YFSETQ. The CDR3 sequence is CASSLRQRYGYTF. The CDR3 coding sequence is TGCGCCAGCAGCTTGCGACAGCGCTATGGCTACACCTTC. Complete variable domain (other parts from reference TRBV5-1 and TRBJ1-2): KAGVTQTPRYLIKTRGQQVTLSCSPISGHRSVSWYQQTPGQGLQFLFEYFSETQRNKGNFPGRFSGRQFSNSRSEMNVSTLELGDSALYLCASSLRQRYGYTFGSGTRLTVV.

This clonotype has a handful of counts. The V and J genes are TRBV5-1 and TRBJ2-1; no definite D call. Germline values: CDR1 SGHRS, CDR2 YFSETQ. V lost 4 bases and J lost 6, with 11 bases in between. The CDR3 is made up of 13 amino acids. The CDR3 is CASSERRPNEQFF. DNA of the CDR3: TGCGCCAGCAGCGAGAGAAGGCCCAATGAGCAGTTCTTC.

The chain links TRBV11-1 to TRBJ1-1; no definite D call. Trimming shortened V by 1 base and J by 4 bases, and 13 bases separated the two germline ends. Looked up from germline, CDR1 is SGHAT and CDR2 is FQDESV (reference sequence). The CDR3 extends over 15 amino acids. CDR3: CASSLDVGVVTEAFF. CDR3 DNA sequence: TGTGCCAGCAGCTTAGACGTTGGGGTGGTCACTGAAGCTTTCTTT. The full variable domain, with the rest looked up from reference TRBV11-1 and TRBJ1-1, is EAEVAQSPRYKITEKSQAVAFWCDPISGHATLYWYRQILGQGPELLVQFQDESVVDDSQLPKDRFSAERLKGVDSTLKIQPAELGDSAMYLCASSLDVGVVTEAFFGQGTRLTVV.

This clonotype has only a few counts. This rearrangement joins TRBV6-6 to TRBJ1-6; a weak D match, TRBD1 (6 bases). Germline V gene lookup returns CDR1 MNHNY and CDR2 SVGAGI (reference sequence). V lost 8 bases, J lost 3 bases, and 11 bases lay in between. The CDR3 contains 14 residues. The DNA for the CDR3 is TGTGCCAGCGGACAGAACTACTATAATTCACCCCTCCACTTT. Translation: CASGQNYYNSPLHF.

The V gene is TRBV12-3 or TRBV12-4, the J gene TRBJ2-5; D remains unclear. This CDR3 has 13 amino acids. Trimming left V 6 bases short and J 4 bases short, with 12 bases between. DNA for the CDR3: TGTGCCAGCAGCCTGGGGTGGATAGAGACCCAGTACTTC. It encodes CASSLGWIETQYF.

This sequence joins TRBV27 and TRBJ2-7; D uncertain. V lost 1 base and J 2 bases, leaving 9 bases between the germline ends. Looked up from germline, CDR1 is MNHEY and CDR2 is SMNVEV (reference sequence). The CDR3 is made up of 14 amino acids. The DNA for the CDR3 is TGTGCCAGCAGTTTATTCGGACCCGCCTACGAGCAGTACTTC. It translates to CASSLFGPAYEQYF.

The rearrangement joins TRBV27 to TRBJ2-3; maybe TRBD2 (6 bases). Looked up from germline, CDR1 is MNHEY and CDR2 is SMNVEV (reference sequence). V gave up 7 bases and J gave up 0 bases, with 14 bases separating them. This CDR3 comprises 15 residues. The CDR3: CASTHRDSSTDTQYF. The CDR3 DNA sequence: TGTGCCAGCACCCACCGGGACTCCAGCACAGATACGCAGTATTTT.

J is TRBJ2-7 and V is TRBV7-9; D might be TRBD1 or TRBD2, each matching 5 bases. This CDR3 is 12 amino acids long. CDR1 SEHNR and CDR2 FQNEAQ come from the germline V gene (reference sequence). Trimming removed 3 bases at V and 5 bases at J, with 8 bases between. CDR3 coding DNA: TGTGCCAGCAGCTTTGAGGGGCACGAGCAGTACTTC. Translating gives CASSFEGHEQYF.

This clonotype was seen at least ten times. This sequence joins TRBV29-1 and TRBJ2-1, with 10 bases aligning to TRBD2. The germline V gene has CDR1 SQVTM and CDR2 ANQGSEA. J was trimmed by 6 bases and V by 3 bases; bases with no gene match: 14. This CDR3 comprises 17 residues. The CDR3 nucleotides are TGCAGCGTTGATGGGGGGGCTAGCGGGGGCATAGGCAATGAGCAGTTCTTC. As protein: CSVDGGASGGIGNEQFF.

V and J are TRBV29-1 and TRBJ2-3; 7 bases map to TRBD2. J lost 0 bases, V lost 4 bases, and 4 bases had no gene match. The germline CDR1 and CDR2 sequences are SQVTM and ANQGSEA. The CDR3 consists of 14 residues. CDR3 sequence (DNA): TGCAGCGTTGGGCTAGCGGCTAGCACAGATACGCAGTATTTT. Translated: CSVGLAASTDTQYF.

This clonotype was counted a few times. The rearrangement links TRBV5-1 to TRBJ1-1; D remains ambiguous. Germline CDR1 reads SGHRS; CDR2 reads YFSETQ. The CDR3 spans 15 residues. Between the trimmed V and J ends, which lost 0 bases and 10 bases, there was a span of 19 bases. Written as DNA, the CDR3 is TGCGCCAGCAGCTTGGTACCGAGAGCGGGTGAGGTAGCTTTCTTT. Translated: CASSLVPRAGEVAFF.

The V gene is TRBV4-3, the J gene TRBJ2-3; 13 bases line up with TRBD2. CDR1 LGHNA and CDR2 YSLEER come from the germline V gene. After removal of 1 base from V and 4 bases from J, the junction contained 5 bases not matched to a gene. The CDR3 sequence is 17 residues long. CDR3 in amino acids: CASSQVGTSGGADTQYF. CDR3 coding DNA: TGCGCCAGCAGCCAAGTTGGTACTAGCGGGGGGGCAGATACGCAGTATTTT.

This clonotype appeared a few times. CDR3 in amino acids: CASSIVAPAGTGELFF. The CDR3, as DNA: TGTGCCAGTAGTATAGTCGCTCCCGCTGGCACCGGGGAGCTGTTTTTT. This rearrangement joins TRBV19 to TRBJ2-2; D is undetermined. Per germline, CDR1 LNHDA and CDR2 SQIVND (reference sequence). Trimming pared 1 base from V and 4 bases from J, leaving 13 bases between. CDR3 length equals 16 residues.

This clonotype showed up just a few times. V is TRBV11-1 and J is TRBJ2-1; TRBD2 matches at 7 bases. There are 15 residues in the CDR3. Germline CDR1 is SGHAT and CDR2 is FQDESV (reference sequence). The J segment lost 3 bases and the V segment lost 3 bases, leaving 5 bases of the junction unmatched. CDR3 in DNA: TGTGCCAGCAGCTTGAGCGGGAATCACTACAATGAGCAGTTCTTC. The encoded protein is CASSLSGNHYNEQFF.

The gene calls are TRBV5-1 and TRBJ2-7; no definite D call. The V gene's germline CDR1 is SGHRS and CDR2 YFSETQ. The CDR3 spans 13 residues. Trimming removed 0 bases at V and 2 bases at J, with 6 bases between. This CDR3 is CASSLGRAYEQYF. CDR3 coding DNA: TGCGCCAGCAGCTTGGGGAGAGCCTACGAGCAGTACTTC. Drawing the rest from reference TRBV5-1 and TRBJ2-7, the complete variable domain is KAGVTQTPRYLIKTRGQQVTLSCSPISGHRSVSWYQQTPGQGLQFLFEYFSETQRNKGNFPGRFSGRQFSNSRSEMNVSTLELGDSALYLCASSLGRAYEQYFGPGTRLTVT.